Below, 24 T cell receptor beta chains from the same sample are listed, as sequenced in a study of CD8+ T cells in alopecia areata. Following extraction, RNA underwent reverse transcription to cDNA, which served as the sequencing template. Sequencing used immunoSEQ multiplex PCR; TCRdb keeps in-frame clones, though not all of them. The sample gives some 170,000 clones, 67% of which show up once; 11% is in the top ten. The sequencing used CD8+ T cells sorted from blood, collected at week 0. These receptors all come from a human donor with alopecia areata.

This chain joins TRBV2 and TRBJ2-7, with 10 bases lining up with TRBD2. Per germline, CDR1 SNHLY and CDR2 FYNNEI. This CDR3 contains 13 residues. V gave up 6 bases and J gave up 7 bases; unmatched junction bases: 6. The CDR3 DNA follows: TGTGCCAGCAGACTAGCGGGATTGGTGGAGCAGTACTTC. Translation: CASRLAGLVEQYF.

The gene calls are TRBV19 and TRBJ1-1; D is uncertain. V dropped 3 bases and J dropped 2 bases, with 13 bases sitting between them. The CDR3 covers 15 residues. The V gene's germline CDR1 is LNHDA and CDR2 SQIVND (reference sequence). CDR3 in DNA: TGTGCCAGTAGTATGTGGGCGGAATTAAACACTGAAGCTTTCTTT. It is translated as CASSMWAELNTEAFF.

This clone occurred once. V is TRBV6-1 and J is TRBJ2-3; D not resolved. V was clipped by 1 base and J by 4 bases, with 9 bases between them. The CDR3 consists of 14 residues. Germline CDR1 is MNHNS and CDR2 is SASEGT. CDR3 DNA: TGTGCCAGCAGTGAAGGCGTCTTGCCAGATACGCAGTATTTT. This codes for CASSEGVLPDTQYF.

Concerning this clone itself: The sample holds other DNA sequences that translate to the same CDR3. The chain is built from TRBV5-6 and TRBJ2-1; 14 bases align to TRBD2. V lost 3 bases to trimming and J lost 3 bases; unmatched junction nucleotides: 2. The CDR3 has 16 residues. Germline CDR1 reads SGHDT; CDR2 reads YYEEEE. CDR3 amino acids: CASSSGLAGVYNEQFF. CDR3 nucleotide sequence: TGTGCCAGCAGCTCGGGACTAGCGGGGGTCTACAATGAGCAGTTCTTC.

The CDR3 DNA reads TGCGCCAGCAGCCAACACGGACAGGGCGGGGAGCTGTTTTTT. Its protein product is CASSQHGQGGELFF. The gene calls are TRBV4-1 and TRBJ2-2; TRBD1 aligns across 8 bases. This CDR3 has 14 residues. Per germline, CDR1 MGHRA and CDR2 YSYEKL. J was trimmed by 7 bases and V by 2 bases; bases with no gene match: 3.

The rearrangement uses TRBV4-1 and TRBJ2-7, with TRBD1 matching 10 bases. J was trimmed by 2 bases and V by 2 bases; bases with no gene match: 6. Per germline, CDR1 MGHRA and CDR2 YSYEKL. This CDR3 is built from 16 residues. CDR3 nucleotide sequence: TGCGCCAGCAGCCAACCCGGGACAGGGGAGGCCTACGAGCAGTACTTC. It is translated as CASSQPGTGEAYEQYF.

For the CDR3, the DNA is TGTGCTAGTGGAGGGACTAGCGGAACAACAGATACGCAGTATTTT. This codes for CASGGTSGTTDTQYF. The V and J genes are TRBV12-5 and TRBJ2-3; 11 nucleotides match TRBD2. Losses at the gene ends were 6 bases for V and 3 bases for J; bases not matched to a gene: 5. The CDR3 is 15 amino acids. Germline V gives CDR1 LGHNT, CDR2 FRNRAP.

The J gene is TRBJ2-5, the V gene TRBV23-1, with 10 positions matching TRBD1. TRBV23-1 is an ORF; its function is uncertain. This CDR3 has 15 residues. The ends lost 10 bases at V and 5 bases at J; junction bases unmatched: 13. CDR3 sequence: CATIPGQGRWETQYF. The DNA of the CDR3 is TGCGCCACCATACCGGGACAGGGGAGGTGGGAGACCCAGTACTTC.

The V and J genes are TRBV25-1 and TRBJ1-2; D call uncertain. The CDR3 loop spans 15 amino acids. The V gene's germline CDR1 is MGHDK and CDR2 SYGVNS. The germline V and J ends were trimmed by 3 bases and 0 bases, with 11 bases remaining between them. CDR3 sequence: CASSDPKSANYGYTF. The CDR3 DNA reads TGTGCCAGCAGTGACCCTAAATCAGCTAACTATGGCTACACCTTC.

In its sample, this clone was seen a few times. V and J are TRBV29-1 and TRBJ1-3; D gene uncertain. This CDR3 region has 14 residues. CDR1 and CDR2 (germline): SQVTM, ANQGSEA. Trimming pared 4 bases from V and 3 bases from J, leaving 13 bases between. The CDR3 sequence is CSVVSGSNGNTIYF. CDR3 coding DNA: TGCAGCGTTGTTTCGGGGTCGAATGGAAACACCATATATTTT. Together with reference TRBV29-1 and TRBJ1-3, the CDR3 gives the full variable domain: SAVISQKPSRDICQRGTSLTIQCQVDSQVTMMFWYRQQPGQSLTLIATANQGSEATYESGFVIDKFPISRPNLTFSTLTVSNMSPEDSSIYLCSVVSGSNGNTIYFGEGSWLTVV.

The genes are TRBV7-9 and TRBJ1-5; TRBD1 matches 10 bases. Germline V gene data show CDR1 as SEHNR and CDR2 as FQNEAQ (reference sequence). The CDR3 loop spans 16 amino acids. With V trimmed by 5 bases and J by 5 bases, 9 bases remained unmatched. The CDR3 here is CASSLRRQGAYQPQHF. The CDR3 DNA is TGTGCCAGCAGCCTACGACGACAGGGGGCTTATCAGCCCCAGCATTTT.

This clone was seen more than once but under ten times. V is TRBV27 and J is TRBJ2-4; 8 nucleotides line up with TRBD2. V shed 2 bases, J shed 2 bases, and the junction held 2 bases outside the gene matches. Germline loops: CDR1 MNHEY, CDR2 SMNVEV (reference sequence). This CDR3 region has 15 residues. DNA for the CDR3: TGTGCCAGCAGTTTAACGGGGGGGTCCAAAAACATTCAGTACTTC. Its translation: CASSLTGGSKNIQYF.

This clone occurred a few times. The chain is built from TRBV4-1 and TRBJ1-2; the match to TRBD1 covers 10 bases. CDR1 and CDR2 from the germline V gene are MGHRA and YSYEKL. There are 16 residues in the CDR3. Trimming cost V 4 bases and J 7 bases; bases outside gene matches: 12. CDR3 nucleotides: TGCGCCAGCAGCCCTGGACAGGGGGTTACTCTGCGTGGCTACACCTTC. This translates into CASSPGQGVTLRGYTF.

The V call is TRBV9, the J call TRBJ1-1; TRBD1 agrees at 9 bases. V gave up 0 bases and J gave up 5 bases; unmatched junction bases: 14. Germline V CDR1 and CDR2: SGDLS, YYNGEE. There are 18 residues in the CDR3. The DNA for the CDR3 is TGTGCCAGCAGCGTAGTAGGGGTCCTCCAGGACAGGGGAACTGAAGCTTTCTTT. Protein sequence: CASSVVGVLQDRGTEAFF. Full variable domain (remainder filled in from reference TRBV9 and TRBJ1-1): DSGVTQTPKHLITATGQRVTLRCSPRSGDLSVYWYQQSLDQGLQFLIQYYNGEERAKGNILERFSAQQFPDLHSELNLSSLELGDSALYFCASSVVGVLQDRGTEAFFGQGTRLTVV.

The chain joins TRBV7-9 to TRBJ2-5; no firm D call. The V gene's germline CDR1 is SEHNR and CDR2 FQNEAQ (reference sequence). The germline V and J ends were trimmed by 4 bases and 0 bases, with 6 bases remaining between them. CDR3 length: 13 residues. The CDR3 coding sequence is TGTGCCAGCAGCTGGGGTTACCAAGAGACCCAGTACTTC. It encodes CASSWGYQETQYF. The variable domain in full, with the rest retrieved from reference TRBV7-9 and TRBJ2-5, is DTGVSQNPRHKITKRGQNVTFRCDPISEHNRLYWYRQTLGQGPEFLTYFQNEAQLEKSRLLSDRFSAERPKGSFSTLEIQRTEQGDSAMYLCASSWGYQETQYFGPGTRLLVL.

This chain connects TRBV15 to TRBJ1-6; no clear D gene. The germline V gene has CDR1 LNHNV and CDR2 YYDKDF (reference sequence). CDR3 length equals 13 residues. The V and J ends lost 0 bases and 15 bases respectively, with 12 bases between them. Here the CDR3 reads CATSRDGPTHLHF. The DNA of the CDR3 is TGTGCCACCAGCAGAGATGGGCCAACCCACCTCCACTTT. The full variable domain, rest sourced from reference TRBV15 and TRBJ1-6, is DAMVIQNPRYQVTQFGKPVTLSCSQTLNHNVMYWYQQKSSQAPKLLFHYYDKDFNNEADTPDNFQSRRPNTSFCFLDIRSPGLGDTAMYLCATSRDGPTHLHFGNGTRLTVT.

This clone was seen once. The V and J genes are TRBV30 and TRBJ1-6, with a possible D match to TRBD1 (5 bases). Germline assignment: CDR1 GTSNPN and CDR2 SVGIG (reference sequence). Trimming stripped 5 bases from V and 10 bases from J, with 18 bases between. The length of the CDR3 is 14 residues. The CDR3 spells CAWWQPLGGSPLHF. The CDR3 DNA follows: TGTGCCTGGTGGCAACCCCTTGGGGGATCACCCCTCCACTTT.

In this sample, this clone turned up a few times. This rearrangement joins TRBV6-6 to TRBJ2-1; 11 positions match TRBD2. The ends lost 7 bases at V and 6 bases at J; junction bases unmatched: 11. Per germline, CDR1 MNHNY and CDR2 SVGAGI (reference sequence). The CDR3 is made up of 16 amino acids. CDR3 loop: CASTYLAGGSANEQFF. The DNA for the CDR3 is TGTGCCAGCACATACCTAGCGGGGGGCTCTGCCAATGAGCAGTTCTTC.

The chain uses TRBV27 and TRBJ2-3; the D is unclear. The CDR3 is 16 residues long. Trimming cost V 4 bases and J 2 bases, with 16 bases left between them. The germline CDR1 and CDR2 sequences are MNHEY and SMNVEV (reference sequence). This chain's CDR3 is CASSYRSGVATDTQYF. In DNA, the CDR3 is TGTGCCAGCAGTTATCGGTCCGGAGTCGCCACAGATACGCAGTATTTT.

The rearrangement links TRBV15 to TRBJ1-5; D is uncertain. In germline, CDR1 is LNHNV, CDR2 YYDKDF (reference sequence). CDR3 length equals 14 residues. The V end was cut by 1 base, the J end by 6 bases, with 10 bases between. In nucleotides, the CDR3 is TGTGCCACCAGCAGAGTGGCGGGAGGTCAGCCCCAGCATTTT. Translated, it gives CATSRVAGGQPQHF.

The rearrangement joins TRBV2 to TRBJ1-1; D is uncertain. The CDR3 covers 11 residues. Between the trimmed V and J ends, which lost 8 bases and 1 base, there was a span of 5 bases. CDR1 is SNHLY, CDR2 FYNNEI, per germline. CDR3 residues: CASQQNTEAFF. In DNA, the CDR3 is TGTGCCAGCCAACAGAACACTGAAGCTTTCTTT.

This chain links TRBV27 with TRBJ2-1; D perhaps matches TRBD2 (7 bases). The V end was cut by 2 bases, the J end by 9 bases, with 8 bases between. The CDR3 covers 12 residues. Germline V gene lookup returns CDR1 MNHEY and CDR2 SMNVEV (reference sequence). Here the CDR3 reads CASSLAGAEQFF. The CDR3 DNA reads as TGTGCCAGCAGTTTAGCGGGGGCTGAGCAGTTCTTC.

V gene TRBV7-9 combines with J gene TRBJ2-3; tentatively, D is TRBD1 or TRBD2 (5 bases each). Trimming took 6 bases from V and 0 from J, leaving 16 bases between them. Per germline, CDR1 SEHNR and CDR2 FQNEAQ (reference sequence). This CDR3 is 16 amino acids long. The DNA for the CDR3 is TGTGCCAGCAGGACTGCCGGGACGGCTAGCACAGATACGCAGTATTTT. Translating gives CASRTAGTASTDTQYF.

The chain recombines TRBV5-1 with TRBJ2-5; TRBD2 aligns across 8 bases. The CDR3 extends over 15 amino acids. Losses at the gene ends were 5 bases for V and 1 base for J; bases not matched to a gene: 7. The germline V gene has CDR1 SGHRS and CDR2 YFSETQ. CDR3 amino acids: CASRLSGGVQETQYF. DNA for the CDR3: TGCGCCAGCAGATTAAGCGGGGGCGTCCAAGAGACCCAGTACTTC.